These 26 T cell receptor beta chains were sequenced from one sample in a study of CD8 T cells in ankylosing spondylitis. TCRdb called the 5' RACE reads again in MiXCR, with one record for every CDR3 protein. This sample yields 250,000 or so distinct CDR3 sequences, of which more than 20% are seen a single time; less than 0.75% belongs to the top ten. Sequencing was carried out using blood, either unsorted or a sorted T cell fraction (not recorded which). These TCRs come from a male donor with ankylosing spondylitis or in good health (not recorded which).

The table lists this clonotype with a count of one. The rearrangement links TRBV2 to TRBJ2-2, with D perhaps given as TRBD1 or TRBD2 (5 bases each). This CDR3 has 13 residues. CDR1 and CDR2 from the germline V gene are SNHLY and FYNNEI. The V gene lost 3 bases and the J gene lost 7 bases, with 9 bases spanning the gap. The CDR3 loop is CASSDEGNGELFF. The DNA of the CDR3 is TGTGCCAGCAGTGATGAGGGGAACGGGGAGCTGTTTTTT. Complete variable domain (other parts from reference TRBV2 and TRBJ2-2): EPEVTQTPSHQVTQMGQEVILRCVPISNHLYFYWYRQILGQKVEFLVSFYNNEISEKSEIFDDQFSVERPDGSNFTLKIRSTKLEDSAMYFCASSDEGNGELFFGEGSRLTVL.

The chain combines TRBV4-2 with TRBJ2-3, with a tentative D call TRBD1 (6 bases). Trimming removed 2 bases at V and 1 base at J, with 19 bases between. Per germline, CDR1 LGHNA and CDR2 YNFKEQ. The CDR3 is made up of 18 amino acids. The CDR3 DNA sequence: TGTGCCAGCAGCCAACCGGCCGGACGGGCAGGGGGCACAGATACGCAGTATTTT. Protein sequence: CASSQPAGRAGGTDTQYF.

The chain combines TRBV15 with TRBJ2-1; D unclear. In germline, CDR1 is LNHNV, CDR2 YYDKDF (reference sequence). Trimming stripped 1 base from V and 8 bases from J, with 9 bases between. CDR3 length equals 13 residues. CDR3 in amino acids: CATSRGPRDEQFF. CDR3 DNA: TGTGCCACCAGCAGAGGACCCCGGGATGAGCAGTTCTTC.

This clonotype appeared a few times. The rearrangement uses TRBV12-3 or TRBV12-4 and TRBJ2-3; D is tentatively TRBD1 or TRBD2 (5 bases each). This CDR3 is 15 amino acids long. Deletions cut 6 bases from V and 0 bases from J, with 13 bases between. CDR3 sequence reads: CASRLFWGSTDTQYF. The CDR3 coding sequence is TGTGCCAGCAGGCTCTTTTGGGGGAGCACAGATACGCAGTATTTT.

In this sample, this clonotype turned up a few times. This sequence joins TRBV6-5 and TRBJ2-5; 7 nucleotides match TRBD1. In germline, CDR1 is MNHEY, CDR2 SVGAGI. This CDR3 comprises 14 residues. V lost 2 bases and J lost 5; bases outside the gene matches: 5. The CDR3 here is CASSYRGQEETQYF. The CDR3 nucleotides read TGTGCCAGCAGTTACAGGGGGCAAGAGGAGACCCAGTACTTC.

This clonotype was observed at least ten times. This chain uses TRBV5-6 with TRBJ2-5; tentative D call: TRBD2 (6 bases). The CDR3 runs 14 residues. The V end lost 3 bases, the J end lost 2 bases, and 11 bases lay between the germline ends. Germline values: CDR1 SGHDT, CDR2 YYEEEE. The CDR3, as DNA: TGTGCCAGCAGCTCGGGACTGATACAAGAGACCCAGTACTTC. It codes for CASSSGLIQETQYF.

Many counts were recorded for this clonotype. The gene calls are TRBV12-3 or TRBV12-4 and TRBJ2-3, with 8 bases aligning to TRBD1. Trimming removed 6 bases from V and 9 bases from J; junction bases left unmatched: 11. This CDR3 spans 14 amino acids. The CDR3 protein is CASRTEQGAFTQYF. The CDR3 DNA is TGTGCCAGCAGAACCGAGCAGGGGGCTTTCACGCAGTATTTT.

A note on this clonotype: The germline gene is not matched at one end of the junction; a read error may be the cause. V gene TRBV5-1 combines with J gene TRBJ2-7; 12 bases are shared with TRBD2. Germline loops: CDR1 SGHRS, CDR2 YFSETQ. This CDR3 is 15 amino acids long. The CDR3 DNA sequence: TGCACCAGCAGCAAAAGGACTAGCGGGGACTACGAGCAGTACTTC. Translated: CTSSKRTSGDYEQYF.

This clonotype came up many times. The gene calls are TRBV29-1 and TRBJ2-3; the D gene is possibly TRBD1 (5 bases). Looked up from germline, CDR1 is SQVTM and CDR2 is ANQGSEA. The CDR3 runs 14 residues. Trimming removed 6 bases from V and 2 bases from J, with 15 bases in between. The CDR3, as DNA: TGCAGCGTGAGGACAACCAGAAACACAGATACGCAGTATTTT. This gives the protein CSVRTTRNTDTQYF.

This clonotype was recorded a few times. The V and J genes are TRBV4-2 and TRBJ2-3; D is uncertain. V lost 1 base to trimming and J lost 4 bases, with 6 bases between them. The germline CDR1 and CDR2 sequences are LGHNA and YNFKEQ. The CDR3 covers 13 residues. CDR3 nucleotide sequence: TGTGCCAGCAGCCAAGTAGGTTCAGATACGCAGTATTTT. Translated, it gives CASSQVGSDTQYF.

Details on this clonotype: With a much larger clone just one base away, this may be a read error. This chain links TRBV29-1 with TRBJ2-7; 7 bases fit TRBD2. Trimming removed 4 bases from V and 9 bases from J; junction bases left unmatched: 12. The germline V gene has CDR1 SQVTM and CDR2 ANQGSEA. The CDR3 covers 13 residues. In nucleotides, the CDR3 is TGCAGCGTTGTTGGACCCGGGGGGTTTGTGCAGTACTTC. This codes for CSVVGPGGFVQYF.

The sample holds many counts of this clonotype. The chain recombines TRBV20-1 with TRBJ1-2; 7 positions agree with TRBD1. This CDR3 spans 16 amino acids. CDR1 is DFQATT, CDR2 SNEGSKA, per germline (reference sequence). Losses at the gene ends were 1 base for V and 2 bases for J; bases not matched to a gene: 10. CDR3 loop: CSARGGVQGVNYGYTF. The CDR3, as DNA: TGCAGTGCTAGAGGAGGTGTCCAGGGGGTCAACTATGGCTACACCTTC.

This clonotype was found many times. The chain combines TRBV20-1 with TRBJ2-2; D may match TRBD1 or TRBD2 (6 bases each). This CDR3 has 15 amino acids. CDR1 and CDR2 (germline): DFQATT, SNEGSKA (reference sequence). V lost 7 bases, J lost 5 bases, and 20 bases lay in between. CDR3 amino acids: CSVRSRGQWTGELFF. The CDR3 DNA sequence: TGCAGTGTCAGGAGTCGGGGGCAATGGACCGGGGAGCTGTTTTTT.

This clonotype has more than one count but fewer than ten. The chain employs TRBV20-1 and TRBJ2-5; D not certain. CDR1 is DFQATT, CDR2 SNEGSKA, per germline (reference sequence). V shed 1 base and J shed 4 bases, with 4 bases lying between them. This CDR3 spans 11 amino acids. This CDR3 reads CSARVLETQYF. The CDR3 DNA reads as TGCAGTGCTAGAGTTTTAGAGACCCAGTACTTC.

The rearrangement joins TRBV5-1 to TRBJ2-1; 8 bases map to TRBD2. The V segment lost 5 bases and the J segment 2 bases; nucleotides outside the gene matches: 6. The CDR3 is 15 residues long. Germline CDR1 reads SGHRS; CDR2 reads YFSETQ. CDR3 sequence (DNA): TGCGCCAGCAGTCCCAGCGGGGGCCCCTACAATGAGCAGTTCTTC. Its protein product is CASSPSGGPYNEQFF.

The sample holds one count of this clonotype. A much bigger clone sits one base away, suggesting this may be a read error. J is TRBJ1-1 and V is TRBV20-1; 8 bases align to TRBD1. Germline CDR1 and CDR2: DFQATT and SNEGSKA (reference sequence). This CDR3 spans 13 amino acids. For the CDR3, the DNA is TGCAGTGCTAGAACAGGGGGGAACACTAAAGCTTTCTTT. Protein: CSARTGGNTKAFF.

This clonotype appeared many times. The chain is built from TRBV20-1 and TRBJ1-1; D is undetermined. Germline V CDR1 and CDR2: DFQATT, SNEGSKA (reference sequence). V was cut by 3 bases and J by 0 bases, with 11 bases left in between. The CDR3 sequence is 14 residues long. The CDR3 DNA is TGCAGTGCTAGGGGTCAGCTTCTGAACACTGAAGCTTTCTTT. Encoded protein: CSARGQLLNTEAFF.

The V and J genes are TRBV19 and TRBJ2-6, with no clear D. Trimming left V 1 base short and J 4 bases short, with 8 bases between. The germline V gene has CDR1 LNHDA and CDR2 SQIVND (reference sequence). The CDR3 covers 15 residues. CDR3 region: CASSIVGPGANVLTF. CDR3 bases: TGTGCCAGTAGTATAGTTGGGCCCGGGGCCAACGTCCTGACTTTC.

J is TRBJ1-1 and V is TRBV20-1; D may be TRBD1 (5 bases). This CDR3 is built from 14 residues. The ends were cut back, 0 bases at V and 2 bases at J, with 10 bases in the middle. Looked up from germline, CDR1 is DFQATT and CDR2 is SNEGSKA (reference sequence). CDR3 protein: CSARDLRGNTEAFF. In nucleotides, the CDR3 is TGCAGTGCTAGAGATTTGAGGGGTAACACTGAAGCTTTCTTT.

This clonotype was counted between two and nine times. The V and J genes are TRBV6-6 and TRBJ1-6, with no clear D. The CDR3 runs 14 residues. Germline-derived CDR1 and CDR2 are MNHNY and SVGAGI (reference sequence). V was clipped by 3 bases and J by 8 bases, with 11 bases between them. The DNA for the CDR3 is TGTGCCAGCAGTTATTCTCAGCCATATTCACCCCTCCACTTT. As protein: CASSYSQPYSPLHF.

This clonotype was seen a handful of times. The rearrangement uses TRBV20-1 and TRBJ2-7; 8 nucleotides align to TRBD1. Germline CDR1 and CDR2: DFQATT and SNEGSKA (reference sequence). With 2 bases clipped from V and 7 bases from J, the junction kept 10 bases outside the gene matches. This CDR3 spans 14 amino acids. CDR3 sequence: CSARLAGGMREQYF. The CDR3 DNA reads as TGCAGTGCTAGACTTGCAGGGGGCATGCGGGAGCAGTACTTC.

This clonotype was observed a few times. The chain recombines TRBV5-1 with TRBJ2-3; D is possibly TRBD1 or TRBD2 (5 bases each). The ends were cut back, 5 bases at V and 4 bases at J, with 11 bases in the middle. The length of the CDR3 is 13 residues. The V gene's germline CDR1 is SGHRS and CDR2 YFSETQ. CDR3 sequence: CASRQEEADTQYF. DNA for the CDR3: TGCGCCAGCAGACAGGAGGAGGCAGATACGCAGTATTTT.

This chain joins TRBV4-1 and TRBJ2-5; D not resolved. Germline V gives CDR1 MGHRA, CDR2 YSYEKL. The CDR3 runs 15 residues. The germline V and J ends were trimmed by 1 base and 2 bases, with 11 bases remaining between them. The CDR3 spells CASSQGGQRQETQYF. The CDR3 bases are TGCGCCAGCAGCCAAGGTGGGCAGCGTCAAGAGACCCAGTACTTC.

This clonotype showed up just a few times. The V call is TRBV10-3, the J call TRBJ2-1; D assignment may be TRBD1 or TRBD2 (5 bases each). This CDR3 has 18 residues. CDR1 and CDR2 (germline): ENHRY, SYGVKD. V lost 6 bases and J lost 1, with 22 bases in between. CDR3 sequence (DNA): TGTGCCATCAGCGTGTCGGAGAGGGGTATCGGATCCTACAATGAGCAGTTCTTC. It yields the protein CAISVSERGIGSYNEQFF.

This clonotype has at least ten counts. The gene calls are TRBV29-1 and TRBJ1-1; D remains ambiguous. Trimming stripped 3 bases from V and 1 base from J, with 6 bases between. Germline-derived CDR1 and CDR2 are SQVTM and ANQGSEA. This CDR3 has 12 residues. CDR3 sequence reads: CSVESPNTEAFF. The DNA for the CDR3 is TGCAGCGTTGAGTCGCCGAACACTGAAGCTTTCTTT.

The chain couples TRBV20-1 to TRBJ2-1; perhaps TRBD2 as D (6 bases). The CDR3 consists of 13 residues. Trimming pared 8 bases from V and 7 bases from J, leaving 18 bases between. Germline CDR1 is DFQATT and CDR2 is SNEGSKA (reference sequence). CDR3 DNA: TGCAGTCCCATGGGGGGAACGAGGAATGAGCAGTTCTTC. It yields the protein CSPMGGTRNEQFF.